This TCR beta chain came from a study of a mutant IDH1 vaccine in newly diagnosed glioma. Time point in this sample: baseline, week 1 (first vaccination visit). Treatment indicated: pre-vaccination baseline after standard-of-care therapy. Generated by immunoSEQ multiplex PCR, the TCRdb table keeps only in-frame clones and is missing some. The sample holds around 59,000 clones; 91% are singletons and the top ten take about 2.5%. CDR1 LGHNT and CDR2 FRNRAP come from the germline V gene. The ends were cut back, 0 bases at V and 3 bases at J, with 15 bases in the middle. This CDR3 is built from 16 residues.

The material sequenced was PBMCs, taken from a glioma patient treated with radiotherapy, temozolomide or both. The V call is TRBV12-5, the J call TRBJ2-7; D gene ambiguous. The sequence was collected from a man between 50 and 59 years old with glioma. Here the CDR3 DNA reads TGTGCTAGTGGTTTGGTAAATCGGCAGCCCCGCTACGAGCAGTACTTC. Its protein product is CASGLVNRQPRYEQYF.